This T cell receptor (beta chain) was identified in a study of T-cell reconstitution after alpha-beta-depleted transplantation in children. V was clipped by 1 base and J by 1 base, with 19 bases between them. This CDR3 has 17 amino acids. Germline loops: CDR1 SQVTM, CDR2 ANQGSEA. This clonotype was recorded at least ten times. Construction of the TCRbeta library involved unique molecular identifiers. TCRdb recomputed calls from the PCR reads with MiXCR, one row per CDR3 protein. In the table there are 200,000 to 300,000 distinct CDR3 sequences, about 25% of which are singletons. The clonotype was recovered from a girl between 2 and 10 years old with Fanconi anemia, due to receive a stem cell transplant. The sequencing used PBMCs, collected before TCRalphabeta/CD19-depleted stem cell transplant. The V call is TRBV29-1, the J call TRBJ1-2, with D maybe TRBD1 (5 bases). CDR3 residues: CSVEGVSATVVNYGYTF. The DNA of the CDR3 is TGCAGCGTTGAAGGAGTAAGTGCGACAGTGGTTAACTATGGCTACACCTTC.